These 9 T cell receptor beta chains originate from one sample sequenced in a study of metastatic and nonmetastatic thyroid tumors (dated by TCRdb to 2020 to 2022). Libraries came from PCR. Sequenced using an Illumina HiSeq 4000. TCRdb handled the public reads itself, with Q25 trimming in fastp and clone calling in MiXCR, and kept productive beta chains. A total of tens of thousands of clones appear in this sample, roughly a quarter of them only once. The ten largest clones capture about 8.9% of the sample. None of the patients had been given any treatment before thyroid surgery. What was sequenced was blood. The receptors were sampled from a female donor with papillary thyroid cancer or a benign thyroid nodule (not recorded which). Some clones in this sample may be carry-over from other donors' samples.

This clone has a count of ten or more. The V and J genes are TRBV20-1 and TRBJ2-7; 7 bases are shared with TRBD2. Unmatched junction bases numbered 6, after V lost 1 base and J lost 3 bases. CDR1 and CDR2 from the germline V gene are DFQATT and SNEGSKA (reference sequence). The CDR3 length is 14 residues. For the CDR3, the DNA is TGCAGTGCTAGAGTAAATGGGGGGGGCTACGAGCAGTACTTC. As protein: CSARVNGGGYEQYF.

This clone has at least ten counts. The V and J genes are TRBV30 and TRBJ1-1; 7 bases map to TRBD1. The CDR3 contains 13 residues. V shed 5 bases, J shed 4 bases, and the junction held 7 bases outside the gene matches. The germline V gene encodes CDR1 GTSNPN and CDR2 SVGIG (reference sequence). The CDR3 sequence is CAWGTGVGTEAFF. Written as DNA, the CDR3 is TGTGCCTGGGGAACAGGGGTGGGCACTGAAGCTTTCTTT.

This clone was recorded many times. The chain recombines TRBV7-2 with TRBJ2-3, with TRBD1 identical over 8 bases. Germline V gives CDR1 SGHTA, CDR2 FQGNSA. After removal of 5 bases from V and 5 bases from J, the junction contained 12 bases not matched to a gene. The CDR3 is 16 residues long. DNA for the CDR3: TGTGCCAGCAGCCCGGGGACAGGATGGAGCGGAGATACGCAGTATTTT. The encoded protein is CASSPGTGWSGDTQYF.

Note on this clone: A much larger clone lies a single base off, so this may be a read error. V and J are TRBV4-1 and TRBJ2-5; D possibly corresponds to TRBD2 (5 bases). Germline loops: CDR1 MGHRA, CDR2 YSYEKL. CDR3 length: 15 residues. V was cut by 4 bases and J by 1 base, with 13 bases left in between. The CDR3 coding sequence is TGCGCCAGCAGCCCGATAATCCTAGCCCAAGAGACCCAGTACTTC. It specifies CASSPIILAQETQYF.

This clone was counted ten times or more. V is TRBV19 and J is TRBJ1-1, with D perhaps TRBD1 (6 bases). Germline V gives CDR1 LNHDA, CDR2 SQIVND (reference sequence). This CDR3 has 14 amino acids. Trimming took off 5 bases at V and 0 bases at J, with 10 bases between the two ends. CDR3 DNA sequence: TGTGCCAGTAGTTTGGACAGTGTGAACACTGAAGCTTTCTTT. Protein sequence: CASSLDSVNTEAFF. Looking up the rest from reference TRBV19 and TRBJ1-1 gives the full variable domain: DGGITQSPKYLFRKEGQNVTLSCEQNLNHDAMYWYRQDPGQGLRLIYYSQIVNDFQKGDIAEGYSVSREKKESFPLTVTSAQKNPTAFYLCASSLDSVNTEAFFGQGTRLTVV.

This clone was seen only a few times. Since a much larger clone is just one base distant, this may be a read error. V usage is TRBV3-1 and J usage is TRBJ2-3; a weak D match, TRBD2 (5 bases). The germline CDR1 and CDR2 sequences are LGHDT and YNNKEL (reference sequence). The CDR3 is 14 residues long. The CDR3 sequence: CAGSPGGYTDTQYF. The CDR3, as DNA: TGTGCCGGCAGCCCTGGAGGTTACACAGATACGCAGTATTTT.

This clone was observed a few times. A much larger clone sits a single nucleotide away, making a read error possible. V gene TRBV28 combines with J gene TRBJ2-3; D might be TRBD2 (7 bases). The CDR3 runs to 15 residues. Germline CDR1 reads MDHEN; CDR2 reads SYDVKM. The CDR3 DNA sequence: TGTGCCAGCAGTTCGGGTGGGGGGGCCGCAGATGCGCATTATTTT. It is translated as CASSSGGGAADAHYF.

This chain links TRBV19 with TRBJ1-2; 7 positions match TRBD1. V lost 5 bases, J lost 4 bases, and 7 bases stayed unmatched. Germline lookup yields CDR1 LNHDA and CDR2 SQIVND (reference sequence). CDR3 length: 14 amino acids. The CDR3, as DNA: TGTGCCAGTAGTCGCCAGGGGGACACCTATGGCTACACCTTC. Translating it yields CASSRQGDTYGYTF.

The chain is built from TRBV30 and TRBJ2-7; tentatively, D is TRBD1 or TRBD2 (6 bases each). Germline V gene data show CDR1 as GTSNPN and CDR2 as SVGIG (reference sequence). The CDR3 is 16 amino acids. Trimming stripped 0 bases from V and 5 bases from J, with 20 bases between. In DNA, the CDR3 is TGTGCCTGGAGTGTACCCCCAACGGGGGCCTCTCACGAGCAGTACTTC. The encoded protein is CAWSVPPTGASHEQYF.